The 6 T cell receptor beta chains listed next were all sequenced from one sample in a study of cytomegalovirus exposure and HLA in healthy donors. 60 Vbeta and 13 Jbeta primers were used in PCR. Here immunoSEQ multiplex PCR was the method, and the copy in TCRdb shows in-frame clones only, minus some. In the table there are under 150,000 clones, about four fifths of which are singletons. Sequenced material: PBMCs. The receptors shown here come from a woman between 25 and 40 years old in good health and CMV-seronegative.

J is TRBJ2-2 and V is TRBV9; 13 bases align to TRBD2. Germline V gives CDR1 SGDLS, CDR2 YYNGEE. This CDR3 comprises 17 residues. V lost 0 bases, J lost 6 bases, and 5 bases stayed unmatched. This CDR3 reads CASSVALAGGAPGELFF. The CDR3 nucleotides read TGTGCCAGCAGCGTAGCACTAGCGGGAGGGGCCCCCGGGGAGCTGTTTTTT. The complete variable domain, with remaining parts taken from reference TRBV9 and TRBJ2-2, reads DSGVTQTPKHLITATGQRVTLRCSPRSGDLSVYWYQQSLDQGLQFLIQYYNGEERAKGNILERFSAQQFPDLHSELNLSSLELGDSALYFCASSVALAGGAPGELFFGEGSRLTVL.

V is TRBV9 and J is TRBJ1-4; D possibly corresponds to TRBD1 (6 bases). This CDR3 region has 16 residues. V lost 4 bases and J 0 bases, leaving 13 bases between the germline ends. Germline-derived CDR1 and CDR2 are SGDLS and YYNGEE. The CDR3 DNA sequence: TGTGCCAGCAGCCCACGGGGGGGGCCAACTAATGAAAAACTGTTTTTT. Protein sequence: CASSPRGGPTNEKLFF.

This chain uses TRBV6-5 with TRBJ1-1; 9 nucleotides line up with TRBD1. This CDR3 spans 14 amino acids. Trimming cost V 6 bases and J 5 bases; bases outside gene matches: 7. The V gene's germline CDR1 is MNHEY and CDR2 SVGAGI. DNA of the CDR3: TGTGCCAGCAGCACCACAGGGGGCCTGACTGAAGCTTTCTTT. Residues: CASSTTGGLTEAFF.

The rearrangement uses TRBV18 and TRBJ2-2; D gene uncertain. Germline values: CDR1 KGHSH, CDR2 LQKENI. The CDR3 extends over 15 amino acids. V was cut by 6 bases and J by 0 bases, with 11 bases left in between. CDR3 in DNA: TGTGCCAGCTCCCCGCCGTCAGCGAACACCGGGGAGCTGTTTTTT. Translated: CASSPPSANTGELFF. Drawing the rest from reference TRBV18 and TRBJ2-2, the complete variable domain is NAGVMQNPRHLVRRRGQEARLRCSPMKGHSHVYWYRQLPEEGLKFMVYLQKENIIDESGMPKERFSAEFPKEGPSILRIQQVVRGDSAAYFCASSPPSANTGELFFGEGSRLTVL.

The V gene is TRBV14, the J gene TRBJ2-1; weak D call: TRBD2 (7 bases). V was clipped by 11 bases and J by 4 bases, with 18 bases between them. This CDR3 is built from 14 residues. The germline gives CDR1 SGHDN, CDR2 FVKESK. CDR3: CACSGGGAYNEQFF. The DNA of the CDR3 is TGTGCCTGTTCTGGCGGGGGCGCTTACAATGAGCAGTTCTTC.

The rearrangement joins TRBV19 to TRBJ2-1; 7 positions agree with TRBD1. This CDR3 is 15 amino acids long. Germline V gene lookup returns CDR1 LNHDA and CDR2 SQIVND (reference sequence). V lost 9 bases, J lost 6 bases, and 14 bases stayed unmatched. The CDR3 reads CASQGQARGSNEQFF. The CDR3 bases are TGTGCCAGCCAAGGACAGGCGAGGGGCTCCAATGAGCAGTTCTTC.